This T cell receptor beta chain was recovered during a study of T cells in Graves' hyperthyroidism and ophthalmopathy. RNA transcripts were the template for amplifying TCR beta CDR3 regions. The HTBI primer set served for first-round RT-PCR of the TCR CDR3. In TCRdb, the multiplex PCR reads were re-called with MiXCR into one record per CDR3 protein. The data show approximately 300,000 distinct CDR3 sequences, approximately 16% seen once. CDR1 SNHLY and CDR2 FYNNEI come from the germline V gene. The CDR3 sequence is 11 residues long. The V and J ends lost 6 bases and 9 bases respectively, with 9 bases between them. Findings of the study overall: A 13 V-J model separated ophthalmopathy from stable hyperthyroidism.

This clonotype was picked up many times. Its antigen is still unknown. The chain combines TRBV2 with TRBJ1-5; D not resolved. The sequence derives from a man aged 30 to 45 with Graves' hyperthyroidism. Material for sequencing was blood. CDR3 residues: CASSGSGPQHF. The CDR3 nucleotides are TGTGCCAGCAGCGGATCCGGGCCCCAGCATTTT.